The entry below gives a single TCR beta chain sequence along with its context. At least ten counts were recorded for this clonotype. The antigen this receptor binds is unknown. No clone much larger than this one lies a single base away; base qualities are absent. These data come from a study of post-analysis software for immune sequencing data (dated by TCRdb to about 2015). As for the study more broadly: Recorded disease courses included relapsing-remitting, secondary progressive and progressive-relapsing multiple sclerosis, with some patients lacking subtype annotation. The multiple sclerosis patient repertoires were compared with approximately 11 previously published healthy control repertoires from donors aged roughly 6 to 27 years. A subset of samples was prepared in parallel using single-end sample barcoding, then pooled and co-amplified after Illumina adapter ligation.

The method behind the library was PCR. The sample was run on an Illumina HiSeq 2500. Unique molecular identifiers were incorporated into TCR beta cDNA libraries to reduce PCR and sequencing biases. Per 1 to 10 million input T cells, some 500,000 cDNA molecules were obtained, such that each molecule approximated one T cell. The patient libraries were prepared and sequenced with the same protocol used for the earlier healthy control dataset. Within a given batch, samples were prepared together, multiplexed and sequenced on the same HiSeq lane. On the study's bioinformatics: MIGEC was used to process the raw barcoded reads, and molecular identifier groups with only a single read were discarded before consensus assembly and CDR3 extraction. VDJtools was used for post-analysis of the clonotype tables, and diversity was normalized by down-sampling every dataset to the size of the smallest sample. To correct batch-related cross-sample contamination, repertoire overlap clustering matched CDR3 amino acid sequences but not nucleotide sequences. In TCRdb, the public reads were trimmed at Q25 with fastp and aligned with MiXCR, with productive beta chains retained. Records with the same CDR3 protein are collapsed into one entry carrying the most frequent genes and DNA. V and J calls and clone size were set by TCRdb, not the authors. This sample gives 150,000 to 200,000 distinct CDR3 sequences in total; 30% of them show up just once. The ten most abundant clones make up about 1.6% of the sample.

To demonstrate the VDJtools post-analysis software, the study profiled TCR beta repertoires from the peripheral blood of about a dozen young patients with multiple sclerosis. The multiple sclerosis patients were children and adolescents ranging in age from roughly 6 to 15 years. V loses 5 bases, J loses 4 bases, and the germline ends lie 17 bases apart. From its cysteine to its phenylalanine, the CDR3 spans 15 amino acids. Of all the DNA, just the CDR3 is kept, 45 bases in frame from base 1. CDR1 and CDR2, looked up from the germline V gene, are SGHDN and FVKESK. Broad study findings and their caveats: Compared with controls, multiple sclerosis patients had significantly lower normalized Chao1 diversity, a finding suggesting substantial peripheral T-cell clonal expansion. The control group was slightly older than the multiple sclerosis patient group. When samples were clustered directly using the F measure, samples prepared in the same batch co-clustered strongly, which prompted a batch-effect correction. Significantly higher frequencies in patients than in controls were found for roughly 5 TRBV segments, including TRBV5-6, TRBV5-1 and TRBV20-1.

The chain is encoded by TRBV14 joined to TRBJ1-2; the D gene is perhaps TRBD1, on 5 matching bases. This clonotype was obtained from a girl aged 5-17 years with multiple sclerosis. Material: blood. The CDR3 corresponds to CASSYDSSPLYGYTF. The bases read TGTGCCAGCAGCTATGACAGTTCTCCACTCTATGGCTACACCTTC.